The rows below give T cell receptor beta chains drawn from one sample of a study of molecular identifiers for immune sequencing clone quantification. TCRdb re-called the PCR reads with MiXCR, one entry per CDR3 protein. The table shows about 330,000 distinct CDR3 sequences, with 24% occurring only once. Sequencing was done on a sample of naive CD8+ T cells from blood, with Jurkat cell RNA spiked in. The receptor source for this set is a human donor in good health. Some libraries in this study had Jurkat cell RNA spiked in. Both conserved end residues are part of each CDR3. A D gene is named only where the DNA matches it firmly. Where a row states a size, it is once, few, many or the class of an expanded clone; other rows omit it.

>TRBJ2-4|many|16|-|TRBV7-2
CASSSGASAAKNIQYF
TGTGCCAGCAGCTCAGGGGCCAGCGCGGCCAAAAACATTCAGTACTTC
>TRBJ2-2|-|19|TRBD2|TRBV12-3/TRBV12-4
CASSGTSGGPSANTGELFF
TGTGCCAGCAGCGGGACTAGCGGGGGGCCTTCCGCGAACACCGGGGAGCTGTTTTTT
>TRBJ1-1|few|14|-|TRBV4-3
CASSPLGTGAEAFF
TGCGCCAGCAGCCCGTTAGGTACCGGGGCTGAAGCTTTCTTT
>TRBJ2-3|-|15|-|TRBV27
CASSVMKSSTDTQYF
TGTGCCAGCAGTGTAATGAAATCTAGCACAGATACGCAGTATTTT
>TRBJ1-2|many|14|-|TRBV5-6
CASMWPGEIYGYTF
TGTGCCAGCATGTGGCCCGGGGAGATCTATGGCTACACCTTC
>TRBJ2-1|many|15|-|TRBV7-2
CASSSTAPSYNEQFF
TGTGCCAGCAGCTCCACAGCTCCGTCCTACAATGAGCAGTTCTTC
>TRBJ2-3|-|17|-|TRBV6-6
CASSYSYAGSSTDTQYF
TGTGCCAGCAGTTACTCTTATGCTGGGAGTAGCACAGATACGCAGTATTTT
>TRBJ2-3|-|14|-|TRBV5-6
CASSSGSLTDTQYF
TGTGCCAGCAGCTCCGGGAGTTTGACAGATACGCAGTATTTT
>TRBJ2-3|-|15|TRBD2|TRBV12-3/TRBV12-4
CASENGRANGDTQYF
TGTGCCAGCGAAAACGGGAGGGCCAACGGAGATACGCAGTATTTT
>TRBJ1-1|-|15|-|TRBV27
CASTHSRGYNTEAFF
TGTGCCAGCACCCATAGCCGGGGGTATAACACTGAAGCTTTCTTT
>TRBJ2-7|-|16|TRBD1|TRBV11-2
CASTNPRTGNTYEQYF
TGTGCCAGCACCAATCCCCGGACAGGGAATACCTACGAGCAGTACTTC